The T cell receptor beta chain under discussion was sequenced for a study of blood T cell repertoires in COVID-19. Original methodology: Amplified reference gene primers provided the basis for estimating nucleated cell counts. The protocol was immunoSEQ multiplex PCR, while the TCRdb copy is restricted to in-frame clones and leaves out a portion. The DNA gave D and trimming, while V, J and clone size come from that table. The table shows some 270,000 clones, with about 88% occurring only once. Trimming left V 0 bases short and J 0 bases short, with 9 bases between. The CDR3 totals 16 residues. Per germline, CDR1 LGHNT and CDR2 FRNRAP. Everyone who took part was roughly 18 to 89 years old, and they came from about two dozen US areas. Which cohort a participant joined came from the clinical history participants gave. Before they entered the study, exposed participants had met a COVID-19 case within 2 weeks.

Material: PBMCs or T cells enriched from blood (not recorded which). The rearrangement links TRBV12-5 to TRBJ2-1; D gene ambiguous. The TCR sequence derives from a woman aged 45-59 years who had been exposed to COVID-19. The CDR3 nucleotides read TGTGCTAGTGGTTTGGTACAGAAAGACTCCTACAATGAGCAGTTCTTC. It codes for CASGLVQKDSYNEQFF.